The source of this TCR beta chain is a study of radiation and T cells in renal cell carcinoma. Time point indicated: baseline pretreatment blood. Treatment in this sample: 15 Gy SBRT to primary tumor, nephrectomy 4 weeks later. Only in-frame clones appear in the TCRdb table, and some are missing; sequencing was by immunoSEQ multiplex PCR. The repertoire has 140,000 or so clones, roughly 88% of them found once; the top ten carry 12%. Comment on this clone: Germline and junction disagree at one end, which may indicate a read error.

The origin of this receptor is a woman aged 50 to 60 with renal cell carcinoma. The sequences come from blood, collected from a patient whose treatment included radiotherapy and nephrectomy.

The CDR3 sequence: CASRADRGLLDF. In nucleotides, the CDR3 is TGTGCCAGCAGGGCAGACAGGGGATTGTTGGATTTT. The J gene is TRBJ2-3, the V gene TRBV2; 8 bases are a match to TRBD1. Germline V gene data show CDR1 as SNHLY and CDR2 as FYNNEI. This CDR3 contains 12 residues.